The T cell receptor beta chain described here comes from a study of OX40 agonist ivuxolimab in advanced cancers. Study-level results: Some nonresponders likewise displayed low normalized T-cell clonal expansion. Expanded peripheral T cell antigen specificity was not determined.

Sequenced by immunoSEQ multiplex PCR; TCRdb stores in-frame clones only, minus some. The sample contains approximately 18,000 clones, around 80% of which appear only once. V lost 4 bases and J 9 bases, leaving 13 bases between the germline ends. Germline V gene data show CDR1 as SGHNT and CDR2 as YYREEE (reference sequence). The CDR3 runs to 13 residues. About this clone: What it binds is not known.

The receptor comes from an adult with an advanced solid tumor such as melanoma, head and neck, liver or kidney cancer. Sequences were derived from CD4+ or CD8+ T cells sorted from blood, sampled in a trial of the OX40 agonist ivuxolimab. The chain uses TRBV5-4 and TRBJ2-2; perhaps TRBD1 as D (5 bases). The CDR3 spells CASSLDRTRELFF. In DNA, the CDR3 is TGTGCCAGCAGCCTCGACAGAACAAGGGAGCTGTTTTTT.